This T cell receptor beta chain is drawn from a study of blood T cell repertoires in COVID-19. In the study overall: The analysed material was cDNA or gDNA that came from T cells, B-cell-depleted T cells, or PBMCs.

V was shortened by 4 bases and J by 0 bases, with 13 bases between the two germline ends. CDR3 length equals 16 residues. Germline CDR1 reads MRHNA; CDR2 reads SNTAGT. Original processing notes: Quantification of nucleated cells was approximated via reference gene primer amplification. The table came from immunoSEQ multiplex PCR; TCRdb's copy has only in-frame clones and leaves some out. V, J and clone size are those of that table, while D and trimming were read from the DNA. The table includes about 260,000 clones, about 86% detected once. The chain has TRBV6-4 and TRBJ1-3; TRBD1 might be the D (6 bases). This receptor was obtained from a man aged 25-45 years with active or convalescent COVID-19. Sample: peripheral blood. The CDR3 reads CASSGLGQHSGNTIYF. As DNA, the CDR3 is TGTGCCAGCAGTGGCCTCGGACAGCACTCTGGAAACACCATATATTTT.